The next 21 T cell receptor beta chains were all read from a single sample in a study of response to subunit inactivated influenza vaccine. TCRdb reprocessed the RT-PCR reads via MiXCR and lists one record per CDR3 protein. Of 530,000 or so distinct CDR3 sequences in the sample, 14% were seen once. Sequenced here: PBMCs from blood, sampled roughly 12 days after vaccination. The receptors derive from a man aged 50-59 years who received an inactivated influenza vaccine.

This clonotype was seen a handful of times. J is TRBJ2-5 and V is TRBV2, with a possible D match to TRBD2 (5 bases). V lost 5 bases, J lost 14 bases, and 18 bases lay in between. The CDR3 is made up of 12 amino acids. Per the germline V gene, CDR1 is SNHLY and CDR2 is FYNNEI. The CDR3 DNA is TGTGCCAGCAGTTCATCTAACGGACGGGGATACTTC. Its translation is CASSSSNGRGYF.

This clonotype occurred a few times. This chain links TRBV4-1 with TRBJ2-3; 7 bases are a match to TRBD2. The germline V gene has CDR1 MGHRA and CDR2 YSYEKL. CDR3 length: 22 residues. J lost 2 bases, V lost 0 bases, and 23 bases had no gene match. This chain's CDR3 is CASSQDLRQRGIHQGATDTQYF. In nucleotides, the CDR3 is TGCGCCAGCAGCCAAGACTTACGCCAGCGGGGAATTCATCAAGGAGCCACAGATACGCAGTATTTT.

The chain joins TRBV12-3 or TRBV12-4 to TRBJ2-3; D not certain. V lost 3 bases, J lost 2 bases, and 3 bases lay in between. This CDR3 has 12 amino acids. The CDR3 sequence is CASSFDTDTQYF. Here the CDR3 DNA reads TGTGCCAGCAGTTTCGACACAGATACGCAGTATTTT.

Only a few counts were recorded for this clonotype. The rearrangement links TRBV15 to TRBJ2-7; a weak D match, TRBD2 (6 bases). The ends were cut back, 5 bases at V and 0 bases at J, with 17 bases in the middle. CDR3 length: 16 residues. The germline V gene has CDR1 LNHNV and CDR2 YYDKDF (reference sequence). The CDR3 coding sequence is TGTGCCACCAGCCCCCGGCGGGGAGGTAACTCCTACGAGCAGTACTTC. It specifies CATSPRRGGNSYEQYF.

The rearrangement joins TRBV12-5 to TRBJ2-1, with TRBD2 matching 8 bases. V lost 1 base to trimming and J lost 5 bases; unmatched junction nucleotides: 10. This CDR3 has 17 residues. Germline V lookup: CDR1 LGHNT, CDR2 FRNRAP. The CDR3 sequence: CASGLAYSGTRHNEQFF. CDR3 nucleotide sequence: TGTGCTAGTGGTTTGGCCTATTCCGGGACTAGGCACAATGAGCAGTTCTTC.

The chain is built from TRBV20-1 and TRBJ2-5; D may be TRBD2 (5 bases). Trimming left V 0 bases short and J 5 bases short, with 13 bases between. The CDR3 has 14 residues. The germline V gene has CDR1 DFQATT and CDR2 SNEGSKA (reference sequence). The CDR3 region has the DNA TGCAGTGCTAGAGAGGTAACGGGGTCCGAGACCCAGTACTTC. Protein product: CSAREVTGSETQYF.

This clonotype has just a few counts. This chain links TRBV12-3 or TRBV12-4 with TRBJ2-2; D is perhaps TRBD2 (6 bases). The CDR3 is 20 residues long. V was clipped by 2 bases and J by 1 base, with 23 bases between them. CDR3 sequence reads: CASSLLGSWTGPKNTGELFF. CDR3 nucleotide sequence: TGTGCCAGCAGTTTACTCGGGAGTTGGACCGGCCCTAAGAACACCGGGGAGCTGTTTTTT.

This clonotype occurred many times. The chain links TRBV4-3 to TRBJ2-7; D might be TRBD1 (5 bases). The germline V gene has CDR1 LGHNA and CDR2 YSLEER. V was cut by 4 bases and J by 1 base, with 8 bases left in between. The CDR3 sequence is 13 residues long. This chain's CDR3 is CASSLRVSYEQYF. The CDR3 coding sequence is TGCGCCAGCAGCCTCAGGGTTTCCTACGAGCAGTACTTC.

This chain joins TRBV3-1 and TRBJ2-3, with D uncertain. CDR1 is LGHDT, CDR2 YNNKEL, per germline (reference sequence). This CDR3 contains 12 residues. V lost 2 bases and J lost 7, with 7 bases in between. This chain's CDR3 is CASSQKTYTQYF. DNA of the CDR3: TGTGCCAGCAGCCAAAAGACCTATACGCAGTATTTT.

The CDR3 nucleotides read TGTGCCAGCAGCCAAGCCCGGACAGGGGTTACCGGGGAGCTGTTTTTT. This gives the protein CASSQARTGVTGELFF. The chain has TRBV4-2 and TRBJ2-2; 9 bases fit TRBD1. The CDR3 consists of 16 residues. From germline, CDR1 is LGHNA and CDR2 YNFKEQ. Losses at the gene ends were 1 base for V and 5 bases for J; bases not matched to a gene: 5.

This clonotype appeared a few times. In DNA, the CDR3 is TGTGCCAGCAGTCTACGCACAACTACTAACAATGAGCAGTTCTTC. Translated, it gives CASSLRTTTNNEQFF. The chain joins TRBV27 to TRBJ2-1; D is unclear. CDR1 and CDR2 from the germline V gene are MNHEY and SMNVEV (reference sequence). The CDR3 runs to 15 residues. Trimming shortened V by 5 bases and J by 5 bases, and 16 bases separated the two germline ends.

The CDR3 coding sequence is TGTGCCAGCAGTCCAGGAGGACTAGCGGCCTACAATGAGCAGTTCTTC. Its protein is CASSPGGLAAYNEQFF. This chain joins TRBV6-1 and TRBJ2-1; 10 nucleotides line up with TRBD2. The CDR3 runs to 16 residues. The V segment lost 5 bases and the J segment 2 bases; nucleotides outside the gene matches: 6. Germline V gene lookup returns CDR1 MNHNS and CDR2 SASEGT.

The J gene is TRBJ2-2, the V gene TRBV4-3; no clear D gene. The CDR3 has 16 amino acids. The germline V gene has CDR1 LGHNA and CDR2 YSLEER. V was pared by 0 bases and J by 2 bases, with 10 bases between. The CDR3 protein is CASSQEIGTNTGELFF. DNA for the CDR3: TGCGCCAGCAGCCAAGAGATAGGCACCAACACCGGGGAGCTGTTTTTT.

The CDR3 DNA reads as TGTGCCAGCAGTACCTATTACAGGACTGAGACCTCCTACGAGCAGTACTTC. It encodes CASSTYYRTETSYEQYF. The chain carries TRBV12-3 or TRBV12-4 and TRBJ2-7; D possibly uses TRBD1 or TRBD2 (5 bases each). V dropped 5 bases and J dropped 0 bases, with 20 bases sitting between them. This CDR3 has 17 amino acids.

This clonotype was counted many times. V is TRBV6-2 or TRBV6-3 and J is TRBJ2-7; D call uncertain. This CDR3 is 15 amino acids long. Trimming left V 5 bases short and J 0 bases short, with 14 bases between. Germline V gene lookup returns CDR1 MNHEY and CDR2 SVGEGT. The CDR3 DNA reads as TGTGCCAGCAGTCAAAGACACCTTTCCTCCTACGAGCAGTACTTC. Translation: CASSQRHLSSYEQYF.

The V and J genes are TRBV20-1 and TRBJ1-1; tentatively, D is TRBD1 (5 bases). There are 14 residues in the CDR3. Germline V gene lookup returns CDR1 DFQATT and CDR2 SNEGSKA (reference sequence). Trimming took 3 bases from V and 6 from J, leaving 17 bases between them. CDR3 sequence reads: CSARNKGTSAEAFF. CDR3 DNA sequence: TGCAGTGCTAGGAATAAAGGGACTTCCGCTGAAGCTTTCTTT.

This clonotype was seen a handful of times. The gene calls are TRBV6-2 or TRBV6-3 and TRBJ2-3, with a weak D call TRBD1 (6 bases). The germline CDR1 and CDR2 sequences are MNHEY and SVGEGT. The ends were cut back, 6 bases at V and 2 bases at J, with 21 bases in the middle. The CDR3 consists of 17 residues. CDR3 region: CASSNSWSGQYTDTQYF. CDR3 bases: TGTGCCAGCAGCAATTCCTGGTCAGGACAGTACACAGATACGCAGTATTTT.

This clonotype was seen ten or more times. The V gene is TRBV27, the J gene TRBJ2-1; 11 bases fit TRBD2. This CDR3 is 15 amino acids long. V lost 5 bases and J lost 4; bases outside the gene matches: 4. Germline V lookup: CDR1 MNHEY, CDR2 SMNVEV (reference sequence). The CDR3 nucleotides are TGTGCCAGCAGTACACTAGCGGGAGCGTACAATGAGCAGTTCTTC. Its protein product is CASSTLAGAYNEQFF.

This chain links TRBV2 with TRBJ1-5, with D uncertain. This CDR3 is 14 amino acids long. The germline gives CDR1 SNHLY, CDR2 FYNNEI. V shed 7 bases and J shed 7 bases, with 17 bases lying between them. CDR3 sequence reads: CASTKERVRQPQHF. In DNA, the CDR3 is TGTGCCAGCACCAAAGAGAGGGTTCGCCAGCCCCAGCATTTT.

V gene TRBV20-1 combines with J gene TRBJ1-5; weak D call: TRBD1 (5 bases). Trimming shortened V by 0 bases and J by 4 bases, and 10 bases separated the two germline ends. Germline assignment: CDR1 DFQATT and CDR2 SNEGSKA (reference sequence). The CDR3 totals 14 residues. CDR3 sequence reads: CSAREGLGNQPQHF. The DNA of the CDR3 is TGCAGTGCTAGAGAGGGACTGGGGAATCAGCCCCAGCATTTT.

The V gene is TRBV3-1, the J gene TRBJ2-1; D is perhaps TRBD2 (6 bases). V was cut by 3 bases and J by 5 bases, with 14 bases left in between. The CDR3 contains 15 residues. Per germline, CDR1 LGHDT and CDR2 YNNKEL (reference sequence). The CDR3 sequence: CASSHRGRLNNEQFF. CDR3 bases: TGTGCCAGCAGCCATCGGGGGAGACTCAACAATGAGCAGTTCTTC.